This TCR beta chain was captured by sequencing in a study of long-term antiretroviral therapy in people with HIV. Findings and caveats of the study: Transplant-donor-level diversity was not reached after ART, though diversity increased.

As to this clone: Its antigen is still unknown.

At survey level, the immunoSEQ assay was run in its v3.0 version. Some clones are missing from TCRdb's copy, which holds only in-frame ones; the method was immunoSEQ multiplex PCR. Of approximately 15,000 clones in the sample, 80% are singletons; the top ten hold under 5.5%. The CDR3 is 13 residues long. Germline V gives CDR1 MRHNA, CDR2 SNTAGT. V dropped 5 bases and J dropped 2 bases, with 9 bases sitting between them. DNA was extracted from approximately 1-10 million thawed cryopreserved PBMC. This sequence was found in a man younger than 35 with HIV. This chain connects TRBV6-4 to TRBJ1-1, with a possible D match to TRBD1 (5 bases). The input for sequencing was unsorted PBMCs, taken 0.1 years before starting antiretroviral therapy. CDR3 amino acids: CASSSGYNTEAFF. For the CDR3, the DNA is TGTGCCAGCAGTTCAGGGTATAACACTGAAGCTTTCTTT.